This T cell receptor beta chain is drawn from a study of blood T cell repertoires in COVID-19. The V gene's germline CDR1 is SNHLY and CDR2 FYNNEI. This CDR3 has 14 amino acids. V lost 4 bases to trimming and J lost 1 base, with 10 bases between them. Recovery among Cohort 3 donors was established by two negative PCRs, clearance, or symptom resolution. In the source study's methods: Quantification of nucleated cells was approximated via reference gene primer amplification. Assay: immunoSEQ multiplex PCR; the TCRdb copy retains only in-frame clones and omits some. Clone size and the V and J calls come from that table; the DNA yielded D and trimming. The top ten hold under 0.75% of the sample, which has more than 450,000 clones, roughly 87% seen once.

Sequencing used PBMCs or T cells enriched from blood (not recorded which). This TCR came from a woman aged 18-29 years who had recovered from COVID-19. This sequence joins TRBV2 and TRBJ1-1; D unresolved. The CDR3 DNA reads as TGTGCCAGCAGTGGCGTGTTGAGGAACACTGAAGCTTTCTTT. It translates to CASSGVLRNTEAFF.